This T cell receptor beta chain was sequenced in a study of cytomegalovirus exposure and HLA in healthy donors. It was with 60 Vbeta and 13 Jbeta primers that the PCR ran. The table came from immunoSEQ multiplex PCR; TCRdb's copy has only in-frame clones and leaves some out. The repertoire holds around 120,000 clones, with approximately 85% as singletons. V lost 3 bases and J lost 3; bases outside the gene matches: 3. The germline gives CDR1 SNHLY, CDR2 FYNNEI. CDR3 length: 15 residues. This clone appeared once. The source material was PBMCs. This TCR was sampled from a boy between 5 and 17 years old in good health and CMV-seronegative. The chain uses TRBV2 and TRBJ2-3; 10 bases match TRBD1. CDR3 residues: CASSDWDRGTDTQYF. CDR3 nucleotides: TGTGCCAGCAGTGATTGGGACAGGGGAACAGATACGCAGTATTTT.